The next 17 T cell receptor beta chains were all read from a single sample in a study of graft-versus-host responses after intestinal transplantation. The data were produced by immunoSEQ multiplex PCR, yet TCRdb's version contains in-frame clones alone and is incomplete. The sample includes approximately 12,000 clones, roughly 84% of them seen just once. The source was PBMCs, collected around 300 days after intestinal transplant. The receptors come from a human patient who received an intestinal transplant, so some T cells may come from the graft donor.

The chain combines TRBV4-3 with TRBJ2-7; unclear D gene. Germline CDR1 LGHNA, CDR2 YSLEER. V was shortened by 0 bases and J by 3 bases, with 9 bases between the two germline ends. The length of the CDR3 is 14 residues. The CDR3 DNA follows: TGCGCCAGCAGCCAAGATTACACTCTCTACGAGCAGTACTTC. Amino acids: CASSQDYTLYEQYF.

CDR3 bases: TGTGCCAGCAGCTTAGCGGGTGCTAATGAAAAACTGTTTTTT. Encoded protein: CASSLAGANEKLFF. The gene calls are TRBV11-2 and TRBJ1-4; no definite D call. The CDR3 runs to 14 residues. Trimming took 1 base from V and 3 from J, leaving 6 bases between them. Per germline, CDR1 SGHAT and CDR2 FQNNGV.

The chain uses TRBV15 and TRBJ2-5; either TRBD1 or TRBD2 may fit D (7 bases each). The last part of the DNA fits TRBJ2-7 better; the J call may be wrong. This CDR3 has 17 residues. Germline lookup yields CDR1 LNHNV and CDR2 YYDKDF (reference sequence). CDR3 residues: CATSIGQGGLSSYEQYF. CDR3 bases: TGTGCCACCAGCATAGGTCAGGGGGGGTTGAGCTCCTACGAGCAGTACTTC.

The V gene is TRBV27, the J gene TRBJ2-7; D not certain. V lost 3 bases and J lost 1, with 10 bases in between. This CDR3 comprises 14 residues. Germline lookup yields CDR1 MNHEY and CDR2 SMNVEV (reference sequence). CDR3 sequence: CASSFSRSSYEQYF. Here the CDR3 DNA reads TGTGCCAGCAGTTTTTCGCGGAGTTCCTACGAGCAGTACTTC.

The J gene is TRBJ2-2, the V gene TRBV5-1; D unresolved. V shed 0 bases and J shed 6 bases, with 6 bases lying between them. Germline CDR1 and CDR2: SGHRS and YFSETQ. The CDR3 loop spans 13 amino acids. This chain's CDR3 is CASSLGTAGELFF. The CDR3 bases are TGCGCCAGCAGCTTGGGTACGGCCGGGGAGCTGTTTTTT. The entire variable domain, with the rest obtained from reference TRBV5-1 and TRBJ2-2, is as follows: KAGVTQTPRYLIKTRGQQVTLSCSPISGHRSVSWYQQTPGQGLQFLFEYFSETQRNKGNFPGRFSGRQFSNSRSEMNVSTLELGDSALYLCASSLGTAGELFFGEGSRLTVL.

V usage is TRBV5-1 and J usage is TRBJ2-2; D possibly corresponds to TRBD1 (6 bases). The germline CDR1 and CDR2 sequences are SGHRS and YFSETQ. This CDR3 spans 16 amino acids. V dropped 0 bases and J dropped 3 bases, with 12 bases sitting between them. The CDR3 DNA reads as TGCGCCAGCAGCTTGGCGGACAGCGCGGACACCGGGGAGCTGTTTTTT. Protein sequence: CASSLADSADTGELFF. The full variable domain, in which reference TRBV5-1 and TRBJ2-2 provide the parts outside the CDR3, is KAGVTQTPRYLIKTRGQQVTLSCSPISGHRSVSWYQQTPGQGLQFLFEYFSETQRNKGNFPGRFSGRQFSNSRSEMNVSTLELGDSALYLCASSLADSADTGELFFGEGSRLTVL.

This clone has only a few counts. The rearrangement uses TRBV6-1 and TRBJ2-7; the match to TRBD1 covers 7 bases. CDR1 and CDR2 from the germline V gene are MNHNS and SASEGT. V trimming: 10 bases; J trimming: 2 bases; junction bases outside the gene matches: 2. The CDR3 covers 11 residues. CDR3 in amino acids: CATGQAYEQYF. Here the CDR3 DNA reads TGTGCCACCGGACAGGCCTACGAGCAGTACTTC.

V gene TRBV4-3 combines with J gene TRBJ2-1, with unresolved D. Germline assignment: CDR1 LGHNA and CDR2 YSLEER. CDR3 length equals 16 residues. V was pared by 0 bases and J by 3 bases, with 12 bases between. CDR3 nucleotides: TGCGCCAGCAGCCAAGATGGAATCGGGTTCTACAATGAGCAGTTCTTC. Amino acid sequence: CASSQDGIGFYNEQFF.

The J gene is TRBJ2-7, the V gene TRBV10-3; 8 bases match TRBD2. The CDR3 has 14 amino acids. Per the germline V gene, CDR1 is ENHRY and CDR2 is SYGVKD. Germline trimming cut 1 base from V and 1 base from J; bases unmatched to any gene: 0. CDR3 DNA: TGTGCCATCAGTGAGTTAGCGGGATCCTACGAGCAGTACTTC. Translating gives CAISELAGSYEQYF.

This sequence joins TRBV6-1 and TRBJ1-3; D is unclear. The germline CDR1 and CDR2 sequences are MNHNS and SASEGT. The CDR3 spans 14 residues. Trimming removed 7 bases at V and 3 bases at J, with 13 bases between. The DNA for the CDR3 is TGTGCCAGCACCTTAGACTGGAGTGGAAACACCATATATTTT. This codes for CASTLDWSGNTIYF.

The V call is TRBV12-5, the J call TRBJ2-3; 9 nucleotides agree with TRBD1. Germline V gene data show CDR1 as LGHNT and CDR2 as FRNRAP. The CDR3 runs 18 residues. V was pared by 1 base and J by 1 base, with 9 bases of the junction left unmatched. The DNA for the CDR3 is TGTGCTAGTGGTTTGGCCCGGGACAGGGTATTGGGCACAGATACGCAGTATTTT. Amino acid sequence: CASGLARDRVLGTDTQYF.

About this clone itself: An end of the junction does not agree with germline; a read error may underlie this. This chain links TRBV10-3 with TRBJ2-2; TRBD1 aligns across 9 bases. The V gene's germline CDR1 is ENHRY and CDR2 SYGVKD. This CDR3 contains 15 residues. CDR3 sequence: CAIREDRGYTGELFF. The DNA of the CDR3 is TGTGCCATCCGTGAGGACAGGGGTTACACCGGGGAGCTGTTTTTT.

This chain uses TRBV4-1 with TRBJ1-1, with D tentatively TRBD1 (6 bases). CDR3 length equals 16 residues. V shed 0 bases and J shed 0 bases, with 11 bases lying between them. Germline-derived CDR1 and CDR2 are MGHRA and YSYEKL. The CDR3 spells CASSQDPGQLNTEAFF. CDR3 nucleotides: TGCGCCAGCAGCCAAGACCCGGGACAACTGAACACTGAAGCTTTCTTT.

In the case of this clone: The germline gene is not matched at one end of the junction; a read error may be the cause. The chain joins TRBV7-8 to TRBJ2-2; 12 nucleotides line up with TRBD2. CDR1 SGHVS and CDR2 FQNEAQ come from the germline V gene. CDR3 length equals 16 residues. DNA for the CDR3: TGTGCCAGCAGCTTGCGGACTAGCGGGAACGCCGGGGAGCTGTTTTTT. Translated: CASSLRTSGNAGELFF. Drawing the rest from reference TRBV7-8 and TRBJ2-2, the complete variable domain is GAGVSQSPRYKVAKRGQDVALRCDPISGHVSLFWYQQALGQGPEFLTYFQNEAQLDKSGLPSDRFFAERPEGSVSTLKIQRTQQEDSAVYLCASSLRTSGNAGELFFGEGSRLTVL.

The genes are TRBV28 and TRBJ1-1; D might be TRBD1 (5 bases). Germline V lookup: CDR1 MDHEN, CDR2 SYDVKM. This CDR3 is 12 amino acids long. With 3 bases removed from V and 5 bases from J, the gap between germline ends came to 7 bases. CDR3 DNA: TGTGCCAGCAGTTTGGGGGATACTGAAGCTTTCTTT. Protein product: CASSLGDTEAFF.

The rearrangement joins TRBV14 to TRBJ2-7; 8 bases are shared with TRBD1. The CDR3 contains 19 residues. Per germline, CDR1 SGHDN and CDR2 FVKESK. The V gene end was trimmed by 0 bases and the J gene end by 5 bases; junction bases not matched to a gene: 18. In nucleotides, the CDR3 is TGTGCCAGCAGCCAAGATGTCACGGACAGGGTAAAGGGGGCCCACGAGCAGTACTTC. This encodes CASSQDVTDRVKGAHEQYF.

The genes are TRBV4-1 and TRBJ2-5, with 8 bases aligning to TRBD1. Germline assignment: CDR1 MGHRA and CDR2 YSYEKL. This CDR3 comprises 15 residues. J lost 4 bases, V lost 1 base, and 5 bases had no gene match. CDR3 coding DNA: TGCGCCAGCAGCCAAGCTCGGACAGGGAGAGAGACCCAGTACTTC. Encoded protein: CASSQARTGRETQYF.